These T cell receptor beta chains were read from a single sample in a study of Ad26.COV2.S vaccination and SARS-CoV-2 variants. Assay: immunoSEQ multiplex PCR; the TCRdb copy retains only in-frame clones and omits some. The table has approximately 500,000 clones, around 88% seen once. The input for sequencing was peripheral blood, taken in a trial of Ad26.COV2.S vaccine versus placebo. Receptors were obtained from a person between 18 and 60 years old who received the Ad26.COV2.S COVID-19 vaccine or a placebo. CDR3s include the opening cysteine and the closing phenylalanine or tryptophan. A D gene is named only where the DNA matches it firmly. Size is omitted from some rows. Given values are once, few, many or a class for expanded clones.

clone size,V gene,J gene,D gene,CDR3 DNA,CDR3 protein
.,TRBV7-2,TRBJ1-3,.,TGTGCCAGCAGCCCCAGTCACGGAAACACCATATATTTT,CASSPSHGNTIYF
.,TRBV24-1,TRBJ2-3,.,TGTGCCACCAGTGCCCAGACAGGCCGAAGCACAGATACGCAGTATTTT,CATSAQTGRSTDTQYF
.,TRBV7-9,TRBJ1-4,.,TGTGCCAGCAGCTTCAAGACCGGGACAATGAATGAAAAACTGTTTTTT,CASSFKTGTMNEKLFF
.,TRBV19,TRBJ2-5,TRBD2,TGTGCCAGTAGTATAACTAGCGGGAGAGGGGAGACCCAGTACTTC,CASSITSGRGETQYF
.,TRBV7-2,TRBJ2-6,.,TGTGCCAGCAGCTTTACAGGGAACCCCTCTGGGGCCAACGTCCTGACTTTC,CASSFTGNPSGANVLTF
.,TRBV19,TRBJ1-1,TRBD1,TGTGCCAGTAGTCAAAGGGACAGGGGGCTAGGGATGAACACTGAAGCTTTCTTT,CASSQRDRGLGMNTEAFF
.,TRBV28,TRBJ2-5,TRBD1,TGTGCCACAGTCCGGGGACAGAACTTTCAAGAGACCCAGTACTTC,CATVRGQNFQETQYF
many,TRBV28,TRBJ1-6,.,TGTGCCAGCAGTTTAGAGATGCGCTCCTCCGTCCACTTT,CASSLEMRSSVHF
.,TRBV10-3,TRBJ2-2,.,TGTGCCATCAGTGAGTCGGGGGATAGCACCGGGGAGCTGTTTTTT,CAISESGDSTGELFF
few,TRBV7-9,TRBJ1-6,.,TGTGCCAGCAGCTCACCCGGGGGGCCGACCAGTTCACCCCTCCACTTT,CASSSPGGPTSSPLHF
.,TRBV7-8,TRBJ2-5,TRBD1,TGTGCCAGCAGCTTAGGACGGACAGGGAGTATCCAAGAGACCCAGTACTTC,CASSLGRTGSIQETQYF
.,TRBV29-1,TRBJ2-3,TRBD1,TGCAGCGTTGAAGATCGGGACAGGGGGTTCGGCACAGATACGCAGTATTTT,CSVEDRDRGFGTDTQYF
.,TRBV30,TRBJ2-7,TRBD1,TGTGCCTGGAGTGTATCTGGACAGGGGGCCCGAGAGCAGTACTTC,CAWSVSGQGAREQYF
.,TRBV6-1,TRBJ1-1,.,TGTGCCAGCAGTGACCCCGTTTCACCCCGAGGGACTGAAGCTTTCTTT,CASSDPVSPRGTEAFF
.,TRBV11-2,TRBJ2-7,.,TGTGCCAGCAGCTTAATCTTCGCGGCTCCCCTGAGGGAGCAGTACTTC,CASSLIFAAPLREQYF
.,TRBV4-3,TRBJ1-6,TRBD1,TGCGCCAGCAGCCGAGAGGCACAGGGGAATTCACCCCTCCACTTT,CASSREAQGNSPLHF
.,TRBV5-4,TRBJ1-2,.,TGTGCCAGCAGCACCCGGACAGTCCTTAACTATGGCTACACCTTC,CASSTRTVLNYGYTF
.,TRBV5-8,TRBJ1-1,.,TGTGCCAGCAGCCGCGGGATCCGGACCTTGAACACTGAAGCTTTCTTT,CASSRGIRTLNTEAFF
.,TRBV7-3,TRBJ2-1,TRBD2,TGTGCCAGCAGCTTGGGGACTAGCGGGAGGTCCTCCTACAATGAGCAGTTCTTC,CASSLGTSGRSSYNEQFF